One and the same sample provided the 13 T cell receptor beta chains below, sequenced in a study of T cells in women clearing cervical HPV infection. The method was immunoSEQ multiplex PCR; TCRdb's version includes in-frame clones alone and lacks a portion of them. The sample table includes more than 30,000 clones. Sequencing input: blood buffy coat. The receptors stem from a woman aged 18 to 69 with a cervical HPV16 infection that either progressed to CIN3+ or cleared (not recorded which).

Regarding this clone: The read comes to an end 3 residues before the CDR3 does, leaving the germline J gene to fill in the end. This rearrangement joins TRBV11-2 to TRBJ2-3; 8 nucleotides match TRBD2. This CDR3 is 15 amino acids long. Germline V gene lookup returns CDR1 SGHAT and CDR2 FQNNGV. V was pared by 1 base and J by 7 bases, with 7 bases of the junction left unmatched. CDR3 region: CASSLVPGLVNTQYF. The CDR3 bases that were read are TGTGCCAGCAGCTTAGTCCCGGGACTAGTGAATACG. The entire variable domain, with the rest obtained from reference TRBV11-2 and TRBJ2-3, is as follows: EAGVAQSPRYKIIEKRQSVAFWCNPISGHATLYWYQQILGQGPKLLIQFQNNGVVDDSQLPKDRFSAERLKGVDSTLKIQPAKLEDSAVYLCASSLVPGLVNTQYFGPGTRLTVL.

To note about this clone: Read data end 3 residues before the CDR3 end; the end is taken from the germline J gene. The V call is TRBV19, the J call TRBJ2-3; possible D gene TRBD2, 6 bases. Germline lookup yields CDR1 LNHDA and CDR2 SQIVND (reference sequence). The V end lost 5 bases, the J end lost 2 bases, and 17 bases lay between the germline ends. This CDR3 has 16 residues. The sequenced part of the CDR3 DNA is TGTGCCAGTAGTCGCCGGAGGGCCATTTTCACAGATACG. Residues: CASSRRRAIFTDT. The entire CDR3 reads CASSRRRAIFTDTQYF.

The sequenced CDR3 bases are TGCGCCAGCAGCTTGGCTTCTCAGGGTAGTTCACCC. Encoded protein: CASSLASQGSSP. The complete CDR3 protein is CASSLASQGSSPLHF. The J gene is TRBJ1-6, the V gene TRBV5-1; D perhaps matches TRBD1 (5 bases). The read terminates 3 residues before the CDR3 end, so the remaining end is supplied by the germline J gene. V lost 0 bases to trimming and J lost 9 bases, with 13 bases between them. The germline V gene encodes CDR1 SGHRS and CDR2 YFSETQ. The CDR3 totals 15 residues.

Remarks on this clone: The read falls 3 residues short of the CDR3 end, and the missing part is taken from the germline J gene. This chain links TRBV6-2 or TRBV6-3 with TRBJ1-4; D is ambiguous. The CDR3 loop spans 16 amino acids. The V gene's germline CDR1 is MNHEY and CDR2 SVGEGT. Incomplete CDR3 DNA: TGTGCCACCTACCCTGATCAAAAGGGCCATAATTCACCA. It is translated as CATYPDQKGHNSP. The whole CDR3 protein reads CATYPDQKGHNSPLFF.

The CDR3 DNA, read in part, is TGTGCCAGCAGCCAAGTCCTGTCGACTAGCTCTCTCTACGAG. This translates into CASSQVLSTSSLYE. The whole CDR3 protein is CASSQVLSTSSLYEQYF. The chain is built from TRBV4-2 and TRBJ2-7; 7 bases map to TRBD2. The read stops 3 residues short of the end of the CDR3; the missing end is completed from the germline J gene. The CDR3 has 17 amino acids. Germline CDR1 LGHNA, CDR2 YNFKEQ. V lost 1 base and J lost 3; bases outside the gene matches: 12.

Turning to this clone: The read ends 3 residues early relative to the CDR3; the germline J gene fills the gap. The rearrangement uses TRBV5-1 and TRBJ2-1, with TRBD1 matching 7 bases. V was clipped by 3 bases and J by 5 bases; unmatched bases: 5. The germline V gene has CDR1 SGHRS and CDR2 YFSETQ. The CDR3 is 14 amino acids. CDR3 DNA (partial): TGCGCCAGCAGCTCGACAGGGATAGACAATGAG. The encoded protein is CASSSTGIDNE. The CDR3, in full, reads CASSSTGIDNEQFF.

In regard to this clone: Read coverage stops 3 residues before the CDR3 terminus; the germline J gene supplies the remainder. The chain links TRBV7-6 to TRBJ1-4, with TRBD1 matching over 7 bases. Unmatched junction bases numbered 3, after V lost 0 bases and J lost 8 bases. The CDR3 extends over 14 amino acids. Germline CDR1 is SGHVS and CDR2 is FNYEAQ. Incomplete CDR3 DNA: TGTGCCAGCAGCTTAGCGGACAGGACAGAAAAA. Amino acid sequence: CASSLADRTEK. The entire CDR3 sequence reads CASSLADRTEKLFF.

As regards this clone: The read terminates 3 residues before the CDR3 end, so the remaining end is supplied by the germline J gene. The chain links TRBV19 to TRBJ2-3; weak D call: TRBD1 (5 bases). Germline V gene sequence: CDR1 LNHDA, CDR2 SQIVND (reference sequence). The V end was cut by 10 bases, the J end by 4 bases, with 21 bases between. The CDR3 loop spans 15 amino acids. The CDR3 DNA, read in part, is TGTGCCACTCGCCCCCAGGGTAGTCCCGCAGATACG. This encodes CATRPQGSPADT. The entire CDR3 protein is CATRPQGSPADTQYF.

Of note for this clone: The read terminates 3 residues ahead of where the CDR3 ends, so the germline J gene completes it. The chain uses TRBV5-1 and TRBJ1-1, with a weak D call TRBD1 (5 bases). CDR1 and CDR2 (germline): SGHRS, YFSETQ. The CDR3 sequence is 15 residues long. Trimming stripped 0 bases from V and 1 base from J, with 10 bases between. The part of the CDR3 DNA that was read is TGCGCCAGCAGCTTGGGGGGGGTTTGGAACACTGAA. Its translation is CASSLGGVWNTE. The full CDR3 sequence reads CASSLGGVWNTEAFF.

Notes on this clone: The DNA ends 3 residues before the CDR3 does, and the rest of the CDR3 is filled in from the germline J gene. The chain recombines TRBV6-2 or TRBV6-3 with TRBJ1-1, with D unresolved. V was trimmed by 2 bases and J by 3 bases, leaving 4 bases between them. Germline V gene data show CDR1 as MNHEY and CDR2 as SVGEGT. This CDR3 contains 12 residues. This CDR3 is CASSYPYTEAFF. The sequenced CDR3 bases are TGTGCCAGCAGTTACCCATACACTGAA.

As regards this clone: Read sequence stops 3 residues before the CDR3 end, and the germline J gene provides the missing end. The V call is TRBV2, the J call TRBJ2-2; D is unresolved. CDR1 is SNHLY, CDR2 FYNNEI, per germline. The CDR3 is 13 amino acids. Here the CDR3 reads CASTGMGNEKLFF. The DNA read from the CDR3 is TGTGCCAGCACCGGCATGGGCAATGAAAAG.

Details on this clone: The missing CDR3 end, 3 residues past where the read stops, is filled in from the germline J gene. The chain carries TRBV20-1 and TRBJ2-1, with D perhaps TRBD2 (6 bases). This CDR3 contains 15 residues. The ends were cut back, 3 bases at V and 4 bases at J, with 16 bases in the middle. The germline V gene has CDR1 DFQATT and CDR2 SNEGSKA (reference sequence). The CDR3 is CSARSRDIRYNEQFF. The DNA read from the CDR3 is TGCAGTGCTAGGTCGCGGGATATCCGATACAATGAG.

A word on this clone: The missing CDR3 end, 3 residues past where the read stops, is filled in from the germline J gene. This rearrangement joins TRBV10-3 to TRBJ2-3; 7 positions match TRBD1. CDR1 is ENHRY and CDR2 is SYGVKD in the germline V gene. There are 14 residues in the CDR3. CDR3 DNA (partial): TGTGCCATCAGCTCCAGGGCCCAGGGGGAGACG. Protein product: CAISSRAQGET. The full CDR3 protein is CAISSRAQGETQYF.